These 27 T cell receptor beta chains share one sample of origin, sequenced in a study of T cells expressing NK-cell markers. Using the 5' RACE reads, TCRdb records one entry per CDR3 protein without DNA. The repertoire shows about 460,000 distinct CDR3 sequences; the top ten hold more than 1.4%. Sequencing was performed on blood T cells: a sorted CD56 or NKG2C T cell subset, CD4+ or CD8+ T cells, or bulk PBMC T cells (not recorded which). The receptors come from a woman in her forties or fifties in good health.

The V gene is TRBV19, the J gene TRBJ2-3. In germline, CDR1 is LNHDA, CDR2 SQIVND (reference sequence). This CDR3 spans 11 amino acids. The CDR3 reads CASSIKDTQYF.

The V call is TRBV6-6, the J call TRBJ1-2; absent DNA, TCRdb's TRBD1 call cannot be checked. The CDR3 runs 11 residues. Germline CDR1 MNHNY, CDR2 SVGAGI (reference sequence). The CDR3 sequence is CASSKGGGYTF.

The chain is built from TRBV3-1 and TRBJ1-1; TCRdb's D call of TRBD1 is untestable without DNA. Germline CDR1 reads LGHDT; CDR2 reads YNNKEL (reference sequence). CDR3 length: 15 amino acids. The chain's CDR3 is CASSLIPGLGTEAFF.

The rearrangement links TRBV9 to TRBJ1-1. The CDR3 length is 15 residues. Germline loops: CDR1 SGDLS, CDR2 YYNGEE. The CDR3 region is CASSPHREGTTEAFF.

V is TRBV10-3 and J is TRBJ2-5; absent DNA, TCRdb's TRBD1 call cannot be checked. There are 13 residues in the CDR3. CDR1 is ENHRY and CDR2 is SYGVKD in the germline V gene. Here the CDR3 reads CATEGGGGETQYF.

This chain connects TRBV6-5 to TRBJ1-4. The germline V gene has CDR1 MNHEY and CDR2 SVGAGI. The CDR3 has 16 residues. The CDR3 here is CASSRSNQGGGEKLFF.

V and J are TRBV10-3 and TRBJ2-2. The germline V gene has CDR1 ENHRY and CDR2 SYGVKD. The CDR3 is made up of 15 amino acids. The CDR3 here is CAISESGRTTGELFF.

This chain uses TRBV29-1 with TRBJ2-2; the TCRdb D gene call, TRBD1, has no DNA to confirm it. Germline V gives CDR1 SQVTM, CDR2 ANQGSEA. This CDR3 has 11 amino acids. CDR3 amino acids: CSARRGGELFF.

The chain links TRBV7-3 to TRBJ2-4; the TRBD1 assignment by TCRdb is unverifiable without DNA. Germline lookup yields CDR1 SGHTA and CDR2 FQGTGA. The CDR3 consists of 13 residues. CDR3 loop: CASSPGTGNIQYF. Full variable domain (remainder filled in from reference TRBV7-3 and TRBJ2-4): GAGVSQTPSNKVTEKGKYVELRCDPISGHTALYWYRQSLGQGPEFLIYFQGTGAADDSGLPNDRFFAVRPEGSVSTLKIQRTERGDSAVYLCASSPGTGNIQYFGAGTRLSVL.

The gene calls are TRBV12-3 or TRBV12-4 and TRBJ2-3; TCRdb's D call, TRBD2, is unchecked because there is no DNA. The CDR3 has 15 amino acids. This chain's CDR3 is CASRLNRGPTDTQYF.

This chain's CDR3 is CASSFDRVRETQYF. V is TRBV12-3 or TRBV12-4 and J is TRBJ2-5; TCRdb returns TRBD1, unconfirmable since there is no DNA. The CDR3 contains 14 residues.

The rearrangement links TRBV29-1 to TRBJ2-5; as DNA is missing, the TRBD2 call by TCRdb cannot be tested. The germline V gene encodes CDR1 SQVTM and CDR2 ANQGSEA. This CDR3 has 16 amino acids. The CDR3 spells CSVGWGTSGSKETQYF.

This rearrangement joins TRBV2 to TRBJ1-4; TCRdb's D call, TRBD1, is unchecked because there is no DNA. The length of the CDR3 is 14 residues. Germline V CDR1 and CDR2: SNHLY, FYNNEI. The CDR3 region is CASSVQGAVEKLFF.

This chain connects TRBV2 to TRBJ2-2; TCRdb selects TRBD2, and the lack of DNA leaves this call unchecked. Germline CDR1 reads SNHLY; CDR2 reads FYNNEI. This CDR3 has 15 amino acids. The CDR3 sequence is CASRETSARNRELFF.

The chain uses TRBV24-1 and TRBJ2-1. The V gene's germline CDR1 is KGHDR and CDR2 SFDVKD. The CDR3 loop spans 13 amino acids. The CDR3: CATSDVGYNEQFF.

The chain carries TRBV3-1 and TRBJ1-1; as DNA is missing, the TRBD1 call by TCRdb cannot be tested. This CDR3 is 17 amino acids long. Germline CDR1 and CDR2: LGHDT and YNNKEL (reference sequence). The CDR3 reads CASSLRDISLMNTEAFF.

The chain uses TRBV24-1 and TRBJ2-1; TCRdb's D gene call, TRBD2, goes unchecked for lack of DNA. Germline CDR1 and CDR2: KGHDR and SFDVKD. CDR3 length: 17 amino acids. CDR3 loop: CATSDSLFSGTYNEQFF.

The V and J genes are TRBV20-1 and TRBJ2-7. CDR1 is DFQATT, CDR2 SNEGSKA, per germline (reference sequence). This CDR3 comprises 12 residues. The CDR3 here is CSANLTKGEQYF.

V and J are TRBV5-1 and TRBJ2-1; TCRdb calls TRBD2, which cannot be checked without DNA. The CDR3 consists of 14 residues. Germline assignment: CDR1 SGHRS and CDR2 YFSETQ. CDR3 in amino acids: CASSPGLATNEQFF.

V gene TRBV30 combines with J gene TRBJ2-3; TCRdb's assignment of TRBD1 cannot be checked, as there is no DNA. CDR1 is GTSNPN, CDR2 SVGIG, per germline (reference sequence). There are 15 residues in the CDR3. Here the CDR3 reads CAWNPGLPSTDTQYF.

The chain couples TRBV29-1 to TRBJ2-5; checking the TCRdb D call of TRBD2 is not possible without DNA. CDR1 is SQVTM, CDR2 ANQGSEA, per germline. This CDR3 region has 13 residues. CDR3 sequence: CSPRLAGKETQYF.

The chain links TRBV20-1 to TRBJ2-3; the D call from TCRdb, TRBD2, cannot be confirmed without DNA. CDR3 length equals 14 residues. Per the germline V gene, CDR1 is DFQATT and CDR2 is SNEGSKA (reference sequence). The CDR3 sequence: CSARALAARDTQYF.

The genes are TRBV28 and TRBJ2-5; there is no DNA to check the TCRdb D call of TRBD2. The CDR3 is made up of 15 amino acids. In germline, CDR1 is MDHEN, CDR2 SYDVKM. The CDR3 sequence is CASSLSGLAEETQYF.

This chain uses TRBV24-1 with TRBJ2-1; TCRdb's D call, TRBD2, is unchecked because there is no DNA. Looked up from germline, CDR1 is KGHDR and CDR2 is SFDVKD. The CDR3 has 14 amino acids. The CDR3 reads CATSDPGLAEEQFF.

The chain links TRBV27 to TRBJ1-1. This CDR3 contains 13 residues. Germline V CDR1 and CDR2: MNHEY, SMNVEV (reference sequence). The chain's CDR3 is CASSYSRRNEAFF.

The chain is built from TRBV5-1 and TRBJ2-1. Germline CDR1 and CDR2: SGHRS and YFSETQ. This CDR3 is built from 15 residues. The CDR3: CASSLAGTHYNEQFF.

The V call is TRBV7-9, the J call TRBJ2-5; as DNA is missing, the TRBD1 call by TCRdb cannot be tested. The CDR3 spans 13 residues. The germline gives CDR1 SEHNR, CDR2 FQNEAQ (reference sequence). The CDR3 protein is CASSTRRGETQYF.